What follows are 8 T cell receptor beta chains derived from one specimen sequenced in a study of T cell changes during pregnancy in multiple sclerosis. Here immunoSEQ multiplex PCR was the method, and the copy in TCRdb shows in-frame clones only, minus some. Here the sample spans 41,000 or so clones, about 89% being singletons. This material consisted of CD4+ T cells from peripheral blood mononuclear cells, taken in the first trimester of pregnancy. These receptors originate from a female donor with multiple sclerosis, enrolled in a pregnancy study.

As DNA, the CDR3 is TGTGCCAGCAGTCTAAGACTAGAGTACGAGCAGTACTTC. It encodes CASSLRLEYEQYF. The chain combines TRBV27 with TRBJ2-7, with D maybe TRBD2 (6 bases). V shed 5 bases and J shed 4 bases, with 12 bases lying between them. The CDR3 runs to 13 residues. CDR1 and CDR2 from the germline V gene are MNHEY and SMNVEV (reference sequence).

V gene TRBV4-1 combines with J gene TRBJ1-4; D might be TRBD1 (6 bases). This CDR3 is 13 amino acids long. Germline CDR1 is MGHRA and CDR2 is YSYEKL. Trimming removed 4 bases from V and 7 bases from J, with 10 bases in between. This CDR3 is CASSPGGGEKLFF. The CDR3 DNA reads TGCGCCAGCAGCCCGGGGGGCGGTGAAAAACTGTTTTTT.

This clone was detected once. The chain uses TRBV28 and TRBJ1-4; maybe TRBD1 (6 bases). Germline CDR1 and CDR2: MDHEN and SYDVKM. The CDR3 runs 13 residues. Deletions cut 8 bases from V and 8 bases from J, with 15 bases between. This CDR3 reads CASRQGRVEKLFF. The CDR3 region has the DNA TGTGCCAGCCGGCAGGGGAGGGTAGAAAAACTGTTTTTT.

The chain links TRBV6-6 to TRBJ2-1, with a weak D call TRBD2 (6 bases). This CDR3 comprises 11 residues. CDR1 is MNHNY, CDR2 SVGAGI, per germline (reference sequence). V was trimmed by 8 bases and J by 6 bases, leaving 8 bases between them. CDR3 coding DNA: TGTGCCAGCGGGAGGCCCAATGAGCAGTTCTTC. Translated: CASGRPNEQFF.

This sequence joins TRBV7-9 and TRBJ1-1; D might be TRBD1 (5 bases). The CDR3 runs to 14 residues. Germline V gene lookup returns CDR1 SEHNR and CDR2 FQNEAQ (reference sequence). Trimming left V 5 bases short and J 1 base short, with 11 bases between. CDR3 sequence (DNA): TGTGCCAGCAGCGTACAGGTGGGGAACACTGAAGCTTTCTTT. This translates into CASSVQVGNTEAFF.

A few counts support this clone. J is TRBJ1-1 and V is TRBV5-1, with a tentative D call TRBD1 (5 bases). The length of the CDR3 is 12 residues. Per germline, CDR1 SGHRS and CDR2 YFSETQ. Between the trimmed V and J ends, which lost 6 bases and 3 bases, there was a span of 9 bases. The CDR3 nucleotides read TGCGCCAGCACCACAGGTTACACTGAAGCTTTCTTT. Amino acids: CASTTGYTEAFF.

The chain couples TRBV6-1 to TRBJ2-3, with 12 bases matching TRBD2. V shed 4 bases and J 3 bases; nucleotides not matched to a gene: 2. Germline-derived CDR1 and CDR2 are MNHNS and SASEGT. This CDR3 is built from 15 residues. The CDR3 DNA is TGTGCCAGCAGTGCGACTAGCGGGAGTACAGATACGCAGTATTTT. Protein product: CASSATSGSTDTQYF.

This clone has only one observation. This chain joins TRBV19 and TRBJ1-1; D gene uncertain. Per the germline V gene, CDR1 is LNHDA and CDR2 is SQIVND (reference sequence). The CDR3 has 15 amino acids. Trimming took 7 bases from V and 3 from J, leaving 18 bases between them. Here the CDR3 DNA reads TGTGCCAGTACCCCAGCCCCCCTCGGGTACACTGAAGCTTTCTTT. Translating it yields CASTPAPLGYTEAFF.